The rows below give T cell receptor beta chains drawn from one sample of a study of blood T cell repertoires in COVID-19. The repertoire was sequenced with immunoSEQ multiplex PCR; TCRdb's copy has only in-frame clones and lacks some. The sample records 15,000 to 20,000 clones, approximately 90% being singletons. The sample was peripheral blood. The receptors were gathered from a human donor with active COVID-19. The donor label of this sample is uncertain. CDR3s include the opening cysteine and the closing phenylalanine or tryptophan. D genes are given only for firm matches. Clone size is shown for a subset of rows, as once, few, many or a class of expanded clone.

v_call: TRBV4-1
d_call: TRBD1
clone_size: .
j_call: TRBJ1-3
cdr3_nt: TGCGCCAGCAGCCAGACAGGGAGCTCTGGAAACACCATATATTTT
cdr3_aa: CASSQTGSSGNTIYF

v_call: TRBV29-1
d_call: .
clone_size: once
j_call: TRBJ2-3
cdr3_nt: TGCAGCGTTACCTACGGGGGAAGCACAGATACGCAGTATTTT
cdr3_aa: CSVTYGGSTDTQYF

v_call: TRBV6-2/TRBV6-3
d_call: .
clone_size: .
j_call: TRBJ2-3
cdr3_nt: TGTGCCAGCAGACCTACAGGCTCAGATACGCAGTATTTT
cdr3_aa: CASRPTGSDTQYF

v_call: TRBV18
d_call: TRBD1
clone_size: .
j_call: TRBJ1-1
cdr3_nt: TGTGCCAGCTCCCCGGGACAGGGAAGGACTGAAGCTTTCTTT
cdr3_aa: CASSPGQGRTEAFF

v_call: TRBV3-1/TRBV3-2
d_call: .
clone_size: few
j_call: TRBJ1-1
cdr3_nt: TGTGCCAGCAGGGGAGGCACTGAAGCTTTCTTT
cdr3_aa: CASRGGTEAFF

v_call: TRBV3-1/TRBV3-2
d_call: .
clone_size: .
j_call: TRBJ1-1
cdr3_nt: TGTGCCAGCAGCCAAGAAGGCATACAGGGTACTGAAGCTTTCTTT
cdr3_aa: CASSQEGIQGTEAFF

v_call: TRBV4-3
d_call: TRBD2
clone_size: once
j_call: TRBJ2-3
cdr3_nt: TGCGCCAGCAGCCAAGCCCTAGCGGGGTATTCAGATACGCAGTATTTT
cdr3_aa: CASSQALAGYSDTQYF

v_call: TRBV24-1
d_call: .
clone_size: .
j_call: TRBJ1-2
cdr3_nt: TGTGCCACCAGTGTAATCGCGCAGGGAGGGGAGTCGGATGGCTACACCTTC
cdr3_aa: CATSVIAQGGESDGYTF

v_call: TRBV27
d_call: .
clone_size: .
j_call: TRBJ1-1
cdr3_nt: TGTGCCAGCAGTTTGAAAGGTCGAGGCACTGAAGCTTTCTTT
cdr3_aa: CASSLKGRGTEAFF

v_call: TRBV5-1
d_call: TRBD1
clone_size: .
j_call: TRBJ2-7
cdr3_nt: TGCGCCAGCAGCTCCACAGGGGTCGAGCAGTACTTC
cdr3_aa: CASSSTGVEQYF

v_call: TRBV6-4
d_call: TRBD2
clone_size: .
j_call: TRBJ2-1
cdr3_nt: TGTGCCAGCAGTCCTGGGCTAGCGGGGGCTAATGAGCAGTTCTTC
cdr3_aa: CASSPGLAGANEQFF

v_call: TRBV11-2
d_call: TRBD2
clone_size: .
j_call: TRBJ2-3
cdr3_nt: TGTGCCAGCAGCTTAGATCTCAGCGGGGGGATCCTCACAGATACGCAGTATTTT
cdr3_aa: CASSLDLSGGILTDTQYF

v_call: TRBV7-2
d_call: TRBD2
clone_size: .
j_call: TRBJ2-3
cdr3_nt: TGTGCCAGCAGCTTAGGACTCACTAGCGGGGCGATAGATACGCAGTATTTT
cdr3_aa: CASSLGLTSGAIDTQYF

v_call: TRBV7-9
d_call: .
clone_size: once
j_call: TRBJ2-7
cdr3_nt: TGTGCCAGCAGCTTAGCCGGAACAGGGTTAGCAGGCGAGCAGTACTTC
cdr3_aa: CASSLAGTGLAGEQYF

v_call: TRBV12-3/TRBV12-4
d_call: .
clone_size: .
j_call: TRBJ2-1
cdr3_nt: TGTGCCAGCAGTCCTCCCGGGGGTGGGCAGTTCTTC
cdr3_aa: CASSPPGGGQFF

v_call: TRBV7-2
d_call: TRBD1
clone_size: few
j_call: TRBJ1-6
cdr3_nt: TGTGCCAGCAGCACCCTCGGGACAGTAGGCGCCTCACCCCTCCACTTT
cdr3_aa: CASSTLGTVGASPLHF

v_call: TRBV23-1
d_call: TRBD2
clone_size: .
j_call: TRBJ2-2
cdr3_nt: TGCGCCAGCAGTCAATTTGGGACTAGCGGGGGGATTAACACCGGGGAGCTGTTTTTT
cdr3_aa: CASSQFGTSGGINTGELFF

v_call: TRBV2
d_call: TRBD1
clone_size: .
j_call: TRBJ1-2
cdr3_nt: TGTGCCAGCAGCAAGAATAAACGTACAGGGGGCTATGGCTACACCTTC
cdr3_aa: CASSKNKRTGGYGYTF

v_call: TRBV24-1
d_call: TRBD2
clone_size: .
j_call: TRBJ2-7
cdr3_nt: TGTGCCACCAGCCCCGGGGGGGGACCAACCTACGAGCAGTACTTC
cdr3_aa: CATSPGGGPTYEQYF

v_call: TRBV7-2
d_call: .
clone_size: .
j_call: TRBJ1-3
cdr3_nt: TGTGCCAGCAGCTCTCAGTGGGGCACTGGAAACACCATATATTTT
cdr3_aa: CASSSQWGTGNTIYF

v_call: TRBV2
d_call: TRBD2
clone_size: .
j_call: TRBJ2-3
cdr3_nt: TGTGCCAGCAGTGTGTTAGCGGGGGGGGAGGCTACGCAGTATTTT
cdr3_aa: CASSVLAGGEATQYF

v_call: TRBV11-2
d_call: .
clone_size: .
j_call: TRBJ1-6
cdr3_nt: TGTGCCAGCAGCTTAGGGAGCCCCTATAATTCACCCCTCCACTTT
cdr3_aa: CASSLGSPYNSPLHF

v_call: TRBV7-2
d_call: TRBD2
clone_size: .
j_call: TRBJ2-7
cdr3_nt: TGTGCCAGCAGCCCTAGCGGGGGGCCCTTCGAGCAGTACTTC
cdr3_aa: CASSPSGGPFEQYF

v_call: TRBV21-1
d_call: .
clone_size: few
j_call: TRBJ1-2
cdr3_nt: TGTGCCAGCAGCAAGATAGGGGCGGACTATGGCTACACCTTC
cdr3_aa: CASSKIGADYGYTF

v_call: TRBV3-1/TRBV3-2
d_call: TRBD1
clone_size: once
j_call: TRBJ2-3
cdr3_nt: TGTGCCAGCAGCCACCTTCCGGGACAGGAGTGCACAGATACGCAGTATTTT
cdr3_aa: CASSHLPGQECTDTQYF

v_call: TRBV19
d_call: .
clone_size: .
j_call: TRBJ2-1
cdr3_nt: TGTGCCAGCCCTTCCCCGCTAGACCGAGGGAATGAGCAGTTCTTC
cdr3_aa: CASPSPLDRGNEQFF

v_call: TRBV6-6
d_call: .
clone_size: .
j_call: TRBJ1-5
cdr3_nt: TGTGCCAGCAGTTACGCGCAAAATCAGCCCCAGCATTTT
cdr3_aa: CASSYAQNQPQHF

v_call: TRBV12-3/TRBV12-4
d_call: .
clone_size: .
j_call: TRBJ2-7
cdr3_nt: TGTGCCAGCAGTTTATCCTTCGAGCAGTACTTC
cdr3_aa: CASSLSFEQYF

v_call: TRBV6-4
d_call: TRBD2
clone_size: .
j_call: TRBJ2-7
cdr3_nt: TGTGCCAGCAGTCCACGGGTGGTAGCGGGGAATCCCTACGAGCAGTACTTC
cdr3_aa: CASSPRVVAGNPYEQYF

v_call: TRBV20-1
d_call: .
clone_size: .
j_call: TRBJ2-7
cdr3_nt: TGCAGTGCTAGTCAGGCGACCTACGAGCAGTACTTC
cdr3_aa: CSASQATYEQYF

v_call: TRBV19
d_call: .
clone_size: .
j_call: TRBJ1-5
cdr3_nt: TGTGCCAGTACCCGGTATGGTTCAATCCAGCCCCAGCATTTT
cdr3_aa: CASTRYGSIQPQHF

v_call: TRBV19
d_call: TRBD1
clone_size: .
j_call: TRBJ1-2
cdr3_nt: TGTGCCAGTAGTCCACCACAGGGGAAGTATGGCTACACCTTC
cdr3_aa: CASSPPQGKYGYTF

v_call: TRBV5-1
d_call: .
clone_size: .
j_call: TRBJ2-7
cdr3_nt: TGCGCCAGCAGCTTGGCTGGGGGGAGCTCCTACGAGCAGTACTTC
cdr3_aa: CASSLAGGSSYEQYF

v_call: TRBV9
d_call: .
clone_size: .
j_call: TRBJ1-1
cdr3_nt: TGTGCCAGCAGCGCCAGTACAGGTGGTGAAGCTTTCTTT
cdr3_aa: CASSASTGGEAFF

v_call: TRBV7-3
d_call: .
clone_size: .
j_call: TRBJ1-5
cdr3_nt: TGTGCCAGCAGCACAGGGTACGGTCAGCCCCAGCATTTT
cdr3_aa: CASSTGYGQPQHF

v_call: TRBV6-6
d_call: .
clone_size: .
j_call: TRBJ2-7
cdr3_nt: TGTGCCAGCAGAGCGCGGGACAGCTCCTACGAGCAGTACTTC
cdr3_aa: CASRARDSSYEQYF

v_call: TRBV4-1
d_call: TRBD2
clone_size: .
j_call: TRBJ2-1
cdr3_nt: TGCGCCAGCAGCCAGGAAACTAGCGGGGGGTACAATGAGCAGTTCTTC
cdr3_aa: CASSQETSGGYNEQFF

v_call: TRBV14
d_call: .
clone_size: .
j_call: TRBJ2-7
cdr3_nt: TGTGCCAGCAGCCAGGGGGGCTACGAGCAGTACTTC
cdr3_aa: CASSQGGYEQYF

v_call: TRBV6-5
d_call: TRBD1
clone_size: .
j_call: TRBJ2-7
cdr3_nt: TGTGCCAGCAGTTCTCCGGGACAGGTCACCTACGAGCAGTACTTC
cdr3_aa: CASSSPGQVTYEQYF

v_call: TRBV5-6
d_call: TRBD1
clone_size: once
j_call: TRBJ1-3
cdr3_nt: TGTGCCAGCAGGGGGACAGGGGCTGGAAACACCATATATTTT
cdr3_aa: CASRGTGAGNTIYF